This T cell receptor beta chain was recorded in a study of blood T cell repertoires in COVID-19. Across the study: Researchers got acute and convalescent COVID-19 samples from the United States, Italy and Spain. The cDNA or gDNA used as material had been derived from T cells, B-cell-depleted T cells, or PBMCs.

Authors' data handling: Counts of nucleated cells, estimated from reference gene primer amplification, were obtained. The assay was immunoSEQ multiplex PCR, and TCRdb's table has in-frame clones only and misses some. Clonal size and the V and J genes are those of that table, whereas D and trimming came from the DNA. The sample holds more than 95,000 clones; around four fifths are singletons and the top ten take under 30%. The V end was cut by 3 bases, the J end by 3 bases, with 11 bases between. Germline loops: CDR1 KGHSH, CDR2 LQKENI. The CDR3 spans 14 residues. The sequence came from a man in his fifties or sixties with acute or convalescent COVID-19. Input material: peripheral blood. This chain connects TRBV18 to TRBJ1-1; maybe TRBD1 (5 bases). CDR3 in DNA: TGTGCCAGCTCACCCTCCGGAGGGGACACTGAAGCTTTCTTT. This sequence encodes CASSPSGGDTEAFF. The full variable domain, in which reference TRBV18 and TRBJ1-1 provide the parts outside the CDR3, is NAGVMQNPRHLVRRRGQEARLRCSPMKGHSHVYWYRQLPEEGLKFMVYLQKENIIDESGMPKERFSAEFPKEGPSILRIQQVVRGDSAAYFCASSPSGGDTEAFFGQGTRLTVV.